One and the same sample provided the 5 T cell receptor beta chains below, sequenced in a study of cytotoxic CD8 clonotypes in ibrutinib-treated CLL. Clones were read by immunoSEQ multiplex PCR, and TCRdb kept only the in-frame ones, dropping some. The sample holds approximately 100,000 clones; approximately 80% are singletons and the top ten take about 30%. Specimen: PBMCs, collected after 12 months of ibrutinib treatment. The receptors derive from a human donor with chronic lymphocytic leukemia.

V and J are TRBV5-1 and TRBJ1-2; 10 bases line up with TRBD1. This CDR3 has 15 amino acids. Germline CDR1 is SGHRS and CDR2 is YFSETQ. The trim removed 3 bases at V and 6 bases at J, leaving 8 bases unmatched. The CDR3 DNA reads TGCGCCAGCAGCTCAGACAGGGGGCTATTGAATGGCTACACCTTC. Translation: CASSSDRGLLNGYTF. Variable domain in full (rest from reference TRBV5-1 and TRBJ1-2): KAGVTQTPRYLIKTRGQQVTLSCSPISGHRSVSWYQQTPGQGLQFLFEYFSETQRNKGNFPGRFSGRQFSNSRSEMNVSTLELGDSALYLCASSSDRGLLNGYTFGSGTRLTVV.

This chain connects TRBV5-5 to TRBJ1-5; D gene unclear. V lost 3 bases to trimming and J lost 0 bases, with 16 bases between them. The CDR3 sequence is 17 residues long. The germline V gene has CDR1 SGHKS and CDR2 YYEKEE (reference sequence). The CDR3 loop is CASSSREARYSNQPQHF. In DNA, the CDR3 is TGTGCCAGCAGCTCCCGCGAAGCCCGGTATAGCAATCAGCCCCAGCATTTT.

The genes are TRBV6-4 and TRBJ1-5, with D possibly TRBD1 on 5 matching bases. CDR3 size: 15 residues. Per the germline V gene, CDR1 is MRHNA and CDR2 is SNTAGT. V gave up 3 bases and J gave up 0 bases, with 9 bases separating them. The CDR3 DNA reads TGTGCCAGCAGTGAGGCAGGGTGTAGCAATCAGCCCCAGCATTTT. Translated, it gives CASSEAGCSNQPQHF.

The genes are TRBV10-1 and TRBJ2-3, with D maybe TRBD1 (5 bases). The length of the CDR3 is 19 residues. The germline CDR1 and CDR2 sequences are WNHNN and SYGVQD (reference sequence). V was clipped by 0 bases and J by 2 bases, with 21 bases between them. DNA for the CDR3: TGCGCCAGCAGTGAGTCGACTCGGCGACAGCCTTTTTTCACAGATACGCAGTATTTT. Its translation is CASSESTRRQPFFTDTQYF.

The chain has TRBV2 and TRBJ2-1; TRBD2 agrees at 9 bases. V lost 8 bases to trimming and J lost 7 bases; unmatched junction nucleotides: 3. Germline-derived CDR1 and CDR2 are SNHLY and FYNNEI. The CDR3 contains 12 residues. The CDR3 here is CASGLAGNEQFF. The DNA for the CDR3 is TGTGCCAGCGGCCTAGCGGGGAATGAGCAGTTCTTC.